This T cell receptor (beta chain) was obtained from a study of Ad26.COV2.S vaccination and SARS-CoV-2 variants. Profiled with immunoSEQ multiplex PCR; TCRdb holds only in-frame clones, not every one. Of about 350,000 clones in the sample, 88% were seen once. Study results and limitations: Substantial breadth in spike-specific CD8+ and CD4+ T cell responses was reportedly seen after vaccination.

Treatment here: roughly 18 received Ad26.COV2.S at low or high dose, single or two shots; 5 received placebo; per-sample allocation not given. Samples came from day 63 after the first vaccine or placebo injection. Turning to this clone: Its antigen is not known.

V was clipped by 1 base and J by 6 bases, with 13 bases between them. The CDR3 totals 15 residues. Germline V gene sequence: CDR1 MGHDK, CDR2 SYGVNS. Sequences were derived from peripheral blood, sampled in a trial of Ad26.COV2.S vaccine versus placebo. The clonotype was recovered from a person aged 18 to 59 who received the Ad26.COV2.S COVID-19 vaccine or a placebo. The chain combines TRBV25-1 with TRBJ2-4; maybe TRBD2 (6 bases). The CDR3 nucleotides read TGTGCCAGCAGTGAATTGGGCGGGATGGGAAACATTCAGTACTTC. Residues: CASSELGGMGNIQYF.